The 29 T cell receptor beta chains reported below all come from one sample, sequenced in a study of CD4 and CD8 cells across lung adenocarcinoma regions. TCRdb re-analysed the PCR reads in MiXCR, keeping a single row per CDR3 protein. The sample has 2,500 to 3,500 distinct CDR3 sequences; 55% to 70% are singletons. Material: CD4+ T cells from the margin of a lung tumor. The receptor set was obtained from a female donor with lung adenocarcinoma. The CD4 and CD8 labels of this study may be unreliable.

The rearrangement joins TRBV6-1 to TRBJ1-2, with 9 nucleotides matching TRBD1. Germline CDR1 and CDR2: MNHNS and SASEGT. The J segment lost 8 bases and the V segment lost 4 bases, leaving 5 bases of the junction unmatched. This CDR3 region has 13 residues. The CDR3 region is CASSGRDRVGYTF. As DNA, the CDR3 is TGTGCCAGCAGTGGCAGGGACAGGGTCGGCTACACCTTC.

Regarding this clonotype: At one boundary the junction diverges from the germline segment, which might be a read error. The chain employs TRBV12-3 or TRBV12-4 and TRBJ2-3; a possible D gene is TRBD1 (6 bases). There are 16 residues in the CDR3. For the CDR3, the DNA is TGTGCCAGCAGGGGGCCCGGGACACGGGACACAGATACCCAGTATTTC. Translated, it gives CASRGPGTRDTDTQYF.

About this clonotype: The junction and the germline gene differ at one end; a read error may be behind it. The chain links TRBV7-2 to TRBJ2-3, with D tentatively TRBD2 (7 bases). This CDR3 has 16 amino acids. Germline assignment: CDR1 SGHTA and CDR2 FQGNSA. The CDR3 reads CASGGRGGRGPETQYF. The DNA of the CDR3 is TGTGCCAGCGGGGGGCGCGGGGGCCGTGGCCCAGAGACGCAGTATTTC.

This clonotype is termed large. This chain uses TRBV6-1 with TRBJ1-2; no clear D. Germline assignment: CDR1 MNHNS and CDR2 SASEGT. This CDR3 has 14 residues. V lost 0 bases and J 4 bases, leaving 9 bases between the germline ends. CDR3: CASSEALNSYGYTF. Here the CDR3 DNA reads TGTGCCAGCAGTGAAGCGCTTAACAGCTATGGCTACACCTTC.

The gene calls are TRBV6-1 and TRBJ2-5, with 9 bases aligning to TRBD2. V shed 4 bases, J shed 4 bases, and the junction held 10 bases outside the gene matches. CDR1 MNHNS and CDR2 SASEGT come from the germline V gene. The CDR3 is 16 amino acids. The CDR3 sequence: CASSVIAGDPGETQYF. The CDR3 region has the DNA TGTGCCAGCAGTGTAATAGCGGGGGACCCAGGAGAGACCCAGTACTTC.

This rearrangement joins TRBV11-3 to TRBJ2-7, with D possibly being TRBD2 (7 bases). The V and J ends lost 5 bases and 0 bases respectively, with 17 bases between them. Germline CDR1 SGHNT, CDR2 YENEEA. The CDR3 has 16 amino acids. The CDR3 is CASSRGGTRSSYEQYF. For the CDR3, the DNA is TGTGCCAGCAGCAGGGGGGGCACTCGGAGCTCCTACGAGCAGTACTTC.

The chain has TRBV6-1 and TRBJ2-4; D is perhaps TRBD1 (6 bases). CDR3 length: 13 amino acids. Trimming removed 1 base from V and 8 bases from J, with 9 bases in between. Per germline, CDR1 MNHNS and CDR2 SASEGT. The CDR3 reads CASSEVNRDIQYF. In nucleotides, the CDR3 is TGTGCCAGCAGTGAAGTTAACAGGGACATTCAGTACTTC.

The V gene is TRBV6-4, the J gene TRBJ2-3; D possibly corresponds to TRBD1 (7 bases). CDR1 is MRHNA, CDR2 SNTAGT, per germline. The V end lost 2 bases, the J end lost 4 bases, and 10 bases lay between the germline ends. The CDR3 contains 14 residues. Written as DNA, the CDR3 is TGTGCCAGCAGTGACACAGGGGAGGCAGATACGCAGTATTTT. Its translation: CASSDTGEADTQYF.

This clonotype ranks as large. The rearrangement joins TRBV6-1 to TRBJ2-7, with TRBD2 matching over 7 bases. CDR1 MNHNS and CDR2 SASEGT come from the germline V gene. V trimming: 5 bases; J trimming: 0 bases; junction bases outside the gene matches: 4. The CDR3 totals 14 residues. The CDR3 protein is CASSPGLLSYEQYF. The CDR3, as DNA: TGTGCCAGCAGTCCGGGACTACTCTCCTACGAGCAGTACTTC.

This sequence joins TRBV6-1 and TRBJ2-5, with a tentative D call TRBD1 (6 bases). The J call may be mistaken, given a closer DNA end match to TRBJ2-7. This CDR3 has 14 amino acids. Germline assignment: CDR1 MNHNS and CDR2 SASEGT. The CDR3 DNA reads as TGTGCCAGCAGTCCTACAGGGAAGGTAAACGAGCAGTACTTC. Amino acids: CASSPTGKVNEQYF.

Points on this clonotype: At one end the junction does not follow the germline gene, possibly because of a read error. The chain recombines TRBV4-2 with TRBJ2-3; 10 bases fit TRBD2. Germline CDR1 and CDR2: LGHNA and YNFKEQ. The CDR3 is made up of 19 amino acids. The CDR3 spells CASSQGEASGGRNQETQYF. DNA of the CDR3: TGTGCCAGCAGCCAAGGGGAGGCTAGCGGGGGCCGGAACCAAGAGACGCAGTATTTC.

The chain is built from TRBV6-5 and TRBJ1-2; D gene uncertain. The CDR3 is 13 amino acids. V was shortened by 2 bases and J by 4 bases, with 8 bases between the two germline ends. Germline V gives CDR1 MNHEY, CDR2 SVGAGI. This chain's CDR3 is CASSYGEGYGYTF. The CDR3 DNA is TGTGCCAGCAGTTACGGGGAGGGCTATGGCTACACCTTC.

The chain carries TRBV12-3 or TRBV12-4 and TRBJ1-4; 12 positions agree with TRBD1. V lost 8 bases and J lost 7; bases outside the gene matches: 17. The CDR3 runs 18 residues. The CDR3 DNA reads TGTGCCAGCCTCCTGCGGGGACAGGGGGCCGCGGGATCTGAAAAACTGTTTTTT. It translates to CASLLRGQGAAGSEKLFF.

The V and J genes are TRBV6-1 and TRBJ2-5; D is perhaps TRBD1 (5 bases). TRBJ2-7 explains the end of the DNA better; the J call may be wrong. The CDR3 has 16 amino acids. Per germline, CDR1 MNHNS and CDR2 SASEGT. The CDR3 bases are TGTGCCAGCAGTGAAGCGGGGCAGGGTTTCTCGGACGAGCAGTACTTC. This encodes CASSEAGQGFSDEQYF.

The chain carries TRBV6-1 and TRBJ2-7; D assignment may be TRBD1 or TRBD2 (7 bases each). V dropped 1 base and J dropped 3 bases, with 13 bases sitting between them. CDR1 is MNHNS and CDR2 is SASEGT in the germline V gene. This CDR3 spans 15 amino acids. CDR3: CASSEGQGLHYEQYF. The CDR3 region has the DNA TGTGCCAGCAGTGAAGGACAGGGACTACACTACGAGCAGTACTTC.

The chain links TRBV6-5 to TRBJ1-1; D is unclear. The CDR3 loop spans 16 amino acids. With 2 bases removed from V and 6 bases from J, the gap between germline ends came to 19 bases. Germline assignment: CDR1 MNHEY and CDR2 SVGAGI. CDR3 loop: CASSYRRASVDPEAFF. CDR3 DNA sequence: TGTGCCAGCAGTTACCGCCGGGCCTCAGTGGATCCTGAAGCTTTCTTT.

The gene calls are TRBV6-1 and TRBJ2-1, with TRBD1 matching over 9 bases. Germline V CDR1 and CDR2: MNHNS, SASEGT. Unmatched junction bases numbered 6, after V lost 6 bases and J lost 3 bases. The CDR3 has 15 residues. As DNA, the CDR3 is TGTGCCAGCAGCCTACAGGGGGCTGACTACAATGAGCAGTTCTTC. Amino acids: CASSLQGADYNEQFF.

The chain employs TRBV6-1 and TRBJ2-7; 12 nucleotides match TRBD2. The J call is uncertain, as TRBJ2-5 better fits the DNA end. CDR1 MNHNS and CDR2 SASEGT come from the germline V gene. CDR3 length equals 14 residues. CDR3 sequence: CASIKLAGGETQYF. Here the CDR3 DNA reads TGTGCCAGCATTAAGCTAGCGGGAGGGGAGACCCAGTACTTC.

The rearrangement uses TRBV6-2 or TRBV6-3 and TRBJ2-1; 9 nucleotides align to TRBD2. Matching the DNA end better, TRBJ2-7 makes the J call doubtful. CDR1 is MNHEY, CDR2 SVGEGT, per germline. The length of the CDR3 is 14 residues. The CDR3 spells CASRGTAGGGEQYF. CDR3 sequence (DNA): TGTGCCAGCAGAGGCACAGCGGGAGGAGGCGAGCAGTACTTC.

The rearrangement links TRBV11-2 to TRBJ2-1; D ambiguous. The DNA end favors TRBJ2-7, so the J call may be wrong. Germline V CDR1 and CDR2: SGHAT, FQNNGV. The CDR3 extends over 12 amino acids. CDR3 in amino acids: CASSLVFGEQYF. The CDR3 DNA is TGTGCCAGCAGCTTGGTCTTCGGGGAGCAGTACTTC.

As DNA, the CDR3 is TGTGCCAGCAGTCCCTTCAGGCAAGAGACCCAGTACTTC. Amino acids: CASSPFRQETQYF. This chain joins TRBV6-1 and TRBJ2-1; D is uncertain. The closer fit of TRBJ2-5 to the DNA end suggests the J call may be wrong. This CDR3 contains 13 residues. CDR1 MNHNS and CDR2 SASEGT come from the germline V gene.

This chain connects TRBV11-2 to TRBJ2-5; 11 nucleotides align to TRBD2. The J segment lost 4 bases and the V segment lost 5 bases, leaving 3 bases of the junction unmatched. The germline V gene has CDR1 SGHAT and CDR2 FQNNGV. CDR3 size: 14 residues. DNA for the CDR3: TGTGCCAGCAGCCCAGGGACTAGCGGAGAGACCCAGTACTTC. Protein: CASSPGTSGETQYF.

The V gene is TRBV27, the J gene TRBJ1-1, with a tentative D call TRBD1 (6 bases). There are 15 residues in the CDR3. Germline values: CDR1 MNHEY, CDR2 SMNVEV (reference sequence). Trimming removed 5 bases from V and 0 bases from J, with 13 bases in between. The CDR3 loop reads CASSTRQVLNTEAFF. CDR3 bases: TGTGCCAGCAGTACTCGACAGGTCTTGAACACTGAAGCTTTCTTT.

This clonotype was seen a few times. The rearrangement uses TRBV6-4 and TRBJ1-5, with 10 bases fitting TRBD1. CDR1 MRHNA and CDR2 SNTAGT come from the germline V gene. J gave up 6 bases and V 7 bases, and 9 bases lay outside the gene matches. The CDR3 totals 15 residues. CDR3: CASNSPGQGTQPQHF. CDR3 coding DNA: TGTGCCAGCAATTCTCCGGGACAGGGGACTCAGCCCCAGCATTTT.

The chain couples TRBV6-1 to TRBJ1-5; D remains unclear. CDR3 length: 16 amino acids. CDR1 MNHNS and CDR2 SASEGT come from the germline V gene. V was clipped by 2 bases and J by 1 base, with 12 bases between them. The CDR3 DNA reads as TGTGCCAGCAGTGAAATAGTCGGTCGAAGCAATCAGCCCCAGCATTTT. Translation gives CASSEIVGRSNQPQHF.

V gene TRBV11-3 combines with J gene TRBJ2-1; 11 bases map to TRBD2. Trimming took 5 bases from V and 7 from J; bases not matched to a gene: 13. Germline CDR1 SGHNT, CDR2 YENEEA. The CDR3 sequence is 17 residues long. In DNA, the CDR3 is TGTGCCAGCAGCCCTCGGCCCCCGGGACTAGCGGTGAATGAGCAGTTCTTC. It encodes CASSPRPPGLAVNEQFF.

This chain uses TRBV6-1 with TRBJ2-5, with D tentatively TRBD2 (5 bases). Germline V lookup: CDR1 MNHNS, CDR2 SASEGT. V was pared by 7 bases and J by 3 bases, with 12 bases between. This CDR3 has 13 residues. Written as DNA, the CDR3 is TGTGCCAGCACCGAATCCGGGAAAGAGACCCAGTACTTC. Protein: CASTESGKETQYF.

In this sample, this clonotype turned up once. This chain uses TRBV6-1 with TRBJ1-5; 7 bases match TRBD1. The CDR3 length is 14 residues. Per germline, CDR1 MNHNS and CDR2 SASEGT. Trimming at V came to 5 bases and at J to 6 bases, leaving 7 bases not matched to a gene. The CDR3 here is CASSPDRTLQPQHF. In DNA, the CDR3 is TGTGCCAGCAGTCCGGACAGGACCCTTCAGCCCCAGCATTTT.

The chain has TRBV6-5 and TRBJ1-4, with unresolved D. The CDR3 runs 15 residues. V was shortened by 4 bases and J by 7 bases, with 16 bases between the two germline ends. CDR1 and CDR2 from the germline V gene are MNHEY and SVGAGI. The CDR3 loop reads CASSLLGGEGEKLFF. The CDR3 bases are TGTGCCAGCAGTTTATTGGGTGGGGAGGGTGAAAAACTGTTTTTT.